The rows below give T cell receptor beta chains drawn from one sample of a study of T-cell memory formation after mild COVID-19. TCRdb redid the calling of the 5' RACE reads with MiXCR, one entry per CDR3 protein. The sample comprises approximately 260,000 distinct CDR3 sequences, about 16% of which are singletons, and about 4% rests with the top ten. The sample consisted of PBMCs or a T cell subset sorted from them (not recorded which). The receptors were sampled from a man aged 18 to 30 who had mild COVID-19 (a few samples of this study predate the infection). Cell type and time point are not known. Each CDR3 is given with its conserved first and last residue. A D gene is named only where the DNA matches it firmly. Clone size is stated in some rows and not others, as once, few, many or a class when expanded.

cdr3_length d_call clone_size j_call v_call cdr3_aa cdr3_nt
11 NA few TRBJ1-2 TRBV20-1 CSASVPGGYTF TGCAGTGCTAGCGTGCCAGGGGGCTACACCTTC
14 NA NA TRBJ2-1 TRBV5-5 CASSLIAGPGEQFF TGTGCCAGCAGCTTAATCGCGGGCCCGGGTGAGCAGTTCTTC
13 NA NA TRBJ1-2 TRBV6-5 CASSPRTLGGYTF TGTGCCAGCAGTCCAAGGACATTAGGCGGCTACACCTTC
15 NA NA TRBJ2-3 TRBV7-2 CASSFSGAQPDTQYF TGTGCCAGCAGCTTCTCCGGGGCCCAGCCAGATACGCAGTATTTT
15 NA few TRBJ2-7 TRBV27 CASSLRPGESYEQYF TGTGCCAGCAGTTTAAGACCAGGGGAGTCCTACGAGCAGTACTTC
15 NA few TRBJ2-7 TRBV5-4 CASSLYTAGVREQYF TGTGCCAGCAGCCTCTACACCGCAGGGGTCCGCGAGCAGTACTTC
13 TRBD2 few TRBJ2-3 TRBV11-2 CASSPDTSVSQYF TGTGCCAGCAGCCCCGACACTAGCGTCTCGCAGTATTTT
15 NA few TRBJ1-1 TRBV7-2 CASSLVAAMNTEAFF TGTGCCAGCAGCTTAGTTGCGGCGATGAACACTGAAGCTTTCTTT
13 NA many TRBJ2-3 TRBV20-1 CSAFISEEDTQYF TGCAGTGCTTTCATCTCCGAGGAAGATACGCAGTATTTT
14 NA few TRBJ1-4 TRBV3-1 CASSPRGSNEKLFF TGTGCCAGCAGCCCACGGGGGTCAAATGAAAAACTGTTTTTT
14 NA NA TRBJ2-6 TRBV7-9 CASSLAWDVNVLTF TGTGCCAGCAGCTTAGCCTGGGACGTCAACGTCCTGACTTTC
16 NA NA TRBJ1-1 TRBV20-1 CSAGGGARGRITEAFF TGCAGTGCTGGCGGGGGGGCCCGGGGGCGGATCACTGAAGCTTTCTTT
16 TRBD1 few TRBJ2-2 TRBV7-3 CASSLLGTGRTGELFF TGTGCCAGCAGCCTGCTTGGGACAGGGAGGACCGGGGAGCTGTTTTTT
14 NA NA TRBJ2-3 TRBV24-1 CATSDPTETDTQYF TGTGCCACCAGTGACCCAACAGAAACAGATACGCAGTATTTT
17 TRBD2 NA TRBJ2-5 TRBV7-9 CASRPGLAGGYQETQYF TGTGCCAGCAGACCTGGACTAGCGGGGGGGTACCAAGAGACCCAGTACTTC
15 NA NA TRBJ1-5 TRBV5-5 CASSFSGQHNQPQHF TGTGCCAGCAGCTTCTCTGGACAGCACAATCAGCCCCAGCATTTT
13 NA NA TRBJ1-1 TRBV5-1 CASSLVDSTEAFF TGCGCCAGCAGCTTGGTGGATTCGACTGAAGCTTTCTTT
16 NA NA TRBJ1-1 TRBV4-3 CASSQGRQGWDTEAFF TGCGCCAGCAGCCAAGGGCGGCAGGGTTGGGACACTGAAGCTTTCTTT
16 NA few TRBJ2-3 TRBV20-1 CSAPHRVRWVIDTQYF TGCAGTGCTCCCCACAGGGTGCGATGGGTGATAGATACGCAGTATTTT
15 TRBD2 few TRBJ2-3 TRBV5-1 CASSLIGRVTDTQYF TGCGCCAGCAGTCTGATAGGGAGGGTGACAGATACGCAGTATTTT
16 NA NA TRBJ2-7 TRBV7-8 CASSLVGGVRAYEQYF TGTGCCAGCAGCTTAGTCGGGGGCGTAAGGGCCTACGAGCAGTACTTC
14 NA many TRBJ1-2 TRBV4-3 CASSQLAASYGYTF TGCGCCAGCAGCCAACTGGCAGCTTCCTATGGCTACACCTTC
15 TRBD1 NA TRBJ2-5 TRBV14 CASSPRPTGKETQYF TGTGCCAGCAGCCCCCGGCCGACAGGGAAAGAGACCCAGTACTTC
14 TRBD1 NA TRBJ1-2 TRBV7-2 CASSLGAGTGYYTF TGTGCCAGCAGCTTAGGCGCCGGGACAGGATACTACACCTTC
16 NA NA TRBJ1-5 TRBV5-1 CASSLDPAGSNQPQHF TGCGCCAGCAGCTTGGACCCCGCGGGTTCTAATCAGCCCCAGCATTTT
12 NA once TRBJ1-2 TRBV9 CASSVQAYGYTF TGTGCCAGCAGCGTACAGGCTTATGGCTACACCTTC
14 TRBD1 NA TRBJ2-5 TRBV30 CAWDRDRMRETQYF TGTGCCTGGGATCGGGACAGAATGCGAGAGACCCAGTACTTC
11 NA NA TRBJ2-7 TRBV4-2 CASSQGSEQYF TGTGCCAGCAGCCAAGGGTCTGAGCAGTACTTC
14 NA NA TRBJ1-2 TRBV6-5 CASSYKSRGYGYTF TGTGCCAGCAGTTACAAAAGTCGGGGTTATGGCTACACCTTC
14 NA few TRBJ2-4 TRBV6-5 CASSPDREGNIQYF TGTGCCAGCAGCCCCGACAGGGAGGGGAACATTCAGTACTTC
14 TRBD2 NA TRBJ2-5 TRBV20-1 CSANSGAYQETQYF TGCAGTGCTAACAGCGGGGCGTACCAAGAGACCCAGTACTTC
16 NA NA TRBJ2-3 TRBV10-3 CAISGVGAASTDTQYF TGTGCCATCAGTGGAGTTGGGGCCGCTAGCACAGATACGCAGTATTTT
13 TRBD2 NA TRBJ2-3 TRBV20-1 CSARVSGGDTQYF TGCAGTGCTAGAGTTAGCGGGGGGGATACGCAGTATTTT
10 NA few TRBJ2-1 TRBV20-1 CSVVYNEQFF TGCAGTGTGGTTTACAATGAGCAGTTCTTC
12 TRBD1 NA TRBJ2-5 TRBV29-1 CSAGQGPETQYF TGCAGCGCAGGACAGGGGCCAGAGACCCAGTACTTC
13 NA NA TRBJ1-2 TRBV7-2 CASSLGGSFGYTF TGTGCCAGCAGCTTAGGGGGCTCATTTGGCTACACCTTC
15 TRBD1 few TRBJ1-5 TRBV4-3 CASSQDRGDNQPQHF TGCGCCAGCAGCCAGGACAGGGGGGACAATCAGCCCCAGCATTTT
15 NA NA TRBJ2-1 TRBV12-3/TRBV12-4 CASSFRGQGYNEQFF TGTGCCAGCAGTTTCCGTGGGCAGGGGTACAATGAGCAGTTCTTC
13 NA NA TRBJ1-5 TRBV27 CASSPYEGQPQHF TGTGCCAGCAGCCCATACGAGGGCCAGCCCCAGCATTTT
12 TRBD1 NA TRBJ2-1 TRBV5-1 CASSQDRDEQFF TGCGCCAGCAGCCAGGACAGGGATGAGCAGTTCTTC
11 NA few TRBJ2-1 TRBV19 CASTRRNEQFF TGTGCCAGTACTCGACGCAATGAGCAGTTCTTC
15 NA NA TRBJ2-7 TRBV7-9 CASSRRTEPHYEQYF TGTGCCAGCAGCCGGAGGACAGAACCGCATTACGAGCAGTACTTC
13 NA NA TRBJ1-2 TRBV7-8 CASAWTDNYGYTF TGTGCCTCCGCATGGACAGATAACTATGGCTACACCTTC
14 NA NA TRBJ2-7 TRBV12-3/TRBV12-4 CASSLLAVDYEQYF TGTGCCAGCAGTTTATTGGCGGTGGACTACGAGCAGTACTTC
14 NA many TRBJ1-5 TRBV11-2 CASSLSINYQPQHF TGTGCCAGCAGCTTATCAATAAACTATCAGCCCCAGCATTTT
18 TRBD2 many TRBJ2-2 TRBV18 CASSPRNTGGTNTGELFF TGTGCCAGCTCACCACGGAATACGGGGGGGACGAACACCGGGGAGCTGTTTTTT
13 NA NA TRBJ1-6 TRBV11-2 CASSLYANSPLHF TGTGCCAGCAGCTTATACGCAAATTCACCCCTCCACTTT
16 NA NA TRBJ2-7 TRBV25-1 CASSEFGQVEAYEQYF TGTGCCAGCAGTGAATTTGGGCAGGTCGAGGCCTACGAGCAGTACTTC
15 TRBD1 NA TRBJ2-3 TRBV12-3/TRBV12-4 CASSLQQGAADTQYF TGTGCCAGCAGTTTACAACAGGGGGCGGCGGATACGCAGTATTTT
14 NA once TRBJ2-7 TRBV9 CASSVDGYEHKQYF TGTGCCAGCAGCGTAGACGGCTACGAGCATAAGCAGTACTTC
15 NA NA TRBJ2-5 TRBV19 CASSPWARWRETQYF TGTGCCAGTAGTCCCTGGGCCAGGTGGCGAGAGACCCAGTACTTC
13 NA few TRBJ1-2 TRBV10-3 CAISDNREHGYTF TGTGCCATCAGTGATAACAGGGAACATGGCTACACCTTC
14 TRBD1 NA TRBJ2-5 TRBV7-2 CASSKNRGQETQYF TGTGCCAGCAGCAAGAACAGGGGACAAGAGACCCAGTACTTC
15 NA NA TRBJ2-7 TRBV5-1 CASSLYRDTKYEQYF TGCGCCAGCAGCTTGTACCGGGACACCAAATACGAGCAGTACTTC
16 TRBD1 NA TRBJ1-1 TRBV4-3 CASSQIRAQGGTEAFF TGCGCCAGCAGCCAGATCAGAGCGCAGGGGGGCACTGAAGCTTTCTTT
13 NA few TRBJ1-1 TRBV6-5 CASSYLGSTEAFF TGTGCCAGCAGTTACTTGGGGAGTACTGAAGCTTTCTTT